The 17 T cell receptor beta chains below come from one sample, sequenced in a study of CD8+CD57+ T cells in acquired aplastic anemia. Patients selected for sequencing had displayed CD8+CD57+ cell expansion by flow cytometry. It was genomic DNA that served as the template for profiling TCR beta VDJ and CDR3. From the reads, TCRdb called clonotypes with MiXCR, one entry per CDR3 protein. Altogether more than 150,000 distinct CDR3 sequences are present, around 50% being singletons, with the ten largest covering over 10%. Material: sorted CD4+, CD8+, or CD8+CD57+ T cells (not recorded which) from PBMCs. These receptors were taken from a human donor with aplastic anemia.

This clonotype was observed at least ten times. The V gene is TRBV19, the J gene TRBJ2-3; 11 nucleotides line up with TRBD2. Germline V gene data show CDR1 as LNHDA and CDR2 as SQIVND (reference sequence). V lost 1 base, J lost 4 bases, and 1 base stayed unmatched. The CDR3 runs to 15 residues. This CDR3 reads CASSIASGGPDTQYF. The CDR3 bases are TGTGCCAGTAGTATAGCTAGCGGGGGGCCAGATACGCAGTATTTT.

The chain has TRBV25-1 and TRBJ2-7, with D possibly TRBD2 on 6 matching bases. This CDR3 region has 14 residues. Per the germline V gene, CDR1 is MGHDK and CDR2 is SYGVNS. V lost 3 bases and J 3 bases, leaving 12 bases between the germline ends. CDR3 protein: CASSDQTSGYEQYF. CDR3 sequence (DNA): TGTGCCAGCAGTGACCAGACTAGTGGCTACGAGCAGTACTTC.

The sample holds a few counts of this clonotype. This chain joins TRBV2 and TRBJ1-6; D uncertain. V lost 3 bases to trimming and J lost 8 bases, with 5 bases between them. The CDR3 loop spans 12 amino acids. CDR1 is SNHLY, CDR2 FYNNEI, per germline. Here the CDR3 DNA reads TGTGCCAGCAGTGATTACGATTCACCCCTCCACTTT. It specifies CASSDYDSPLHF. The whole variable domain, remainder taken from reference TRBV2 and TRBJ1-6, is EPEVTQTPSHQVTQMGQEVILRCVPISNHLYFYWYRQILGQKVEFLVSFYNNEISEKSEIFDDQFSVERPDGSNFTLKIRSTKLEDSAMYFCASSDYDSPLHFGNGTRLTVT.

V is TRBV10-3 and J is TRBJ1-2; maybe TRBD1 (5 bases). This CDR3 region has 14 residues. Germline loops: CDR1 ENHRY, CDR2 SYGVKD. V was shortened by 7 bases and J by 5 bases, with 17 bases between the two germline ends. The CDR3 coding sequence is TGTGCCATCACCAAGAGTTGGGACTTGTATGGCTACACCTTC. It translates to CAITKSWDLYGYTF.

This rearrangement joins TRBV19 to TRBJ2-1, with D hard to call. The germline V and J ends were trimmed by 1 base and 2 bases, with 3 bases remaining between them. The CDR3 contains 13 residues. Germline V gives CDR1 LNHDA, CDR2 SQIVND (reference sequence). Written as DNA, the CDR3 is TGTGCCAGTAGTATAGGCACCTACAATGAGCAGTTCTTC. Amino acid sequence: CASSIGTYNEQFF.

The rearrangement joins TRBV5-1 to TRBJ2-7, with a tentative D call TRBD2 (5 bases). V was cut by 0 bases and J by 7 bases, with 5 bases left in between. CDR1 is SGHRS and CDR2 is YFSETQ in the germline V gene. The CDR3 contains 11 residues. Written as DNA, the CDR3 is TGCGCCAGCAGCTTGGAGCGGGAGCAGTACTTC. This gives the protein CASSLEREQYF.

This rearrangement joins TRBV5-5 to TRBJ1-2; D is undetermined. The CDR3 is made up of 15 amino acids. In germline, CDR1 is SGHKS, CDR2 YYEKEE (reference sequence). Deletions cut 1 base from V and 2 bases from J, with 12 bases between. The CDR3 DNA reads TGTGCCAGCAGCTTGCTCCTTACAGCCAACTATGGCTACACCTTC. This translates into CASSLLLTANYGYTF.

The gene calls are TRBV3-1 and TRBJ1-6; no definite D call. V shed 0 bases and J shed 7 bases, with 13 bases lying between them. The germline V gene encodes CDR1 LGHDT and CDR2 YNNKEL (reference sequence). CDR3 size: 16 residues. Here the CDR3 DNA reads TGTGCCAGCAGCCAAGAAGGGCAGACACCAAATTCACCCCTCCACTTT. Translation: CASSQEGQTPNSPLHF.

The chain recombines TRBV29-1 with TRBJ2-5, with D possibly TRBD2 on 5 matching bases. The V end lost 6 bases, the J end lost 4 bases, and 18 bases lay between the germline ends. CDR1 and CDR2 from the germline V gene are SQVTM and ANQGSEA. The CDR3 has 14 amino acids. The CDR3 is CSVKPRGGGETQYF. For the CDR3, the DNA is TGCAGCGTGAAGCCCCGCGGAGGCGGAGAGACCCAGTACTTC.

The chain couples TRBV7-8 to TRBJ1-4; a possible D gene is TRBD1 (6 bases). Trimming removed 1 base at V and 7 bases at J, with 16 bases between. From germline, CDR1 is SGHVS and CDR2 FQNEAQ. The CDR3 contains 16 residues. CDR3 loop: CASSLGQQGRGEKLFF. The CDR3 region has the DNA TGTGCCAGCAGCTTAGGCCAACAGGGTAGGGGTGAAAAACTGTTTTTT.

The rearrangement links TRBV29-1 to TRBJ2-3, with TRBD2 matching 8 bases. Trimming took 3 bases from V and 3 from J; bases not matched to a gene: 8. Germline V gene sequence: CDR1 SQVTM, CDR2 ANQGSEA. The CDR3 runs 15 residues. CDR3 sequence reads: CSVEDRGGGTDTQYF. CDR3 DNA: TGCAGCGTTGAGGATCGGGGGGGAGGTACAGATACGCAGTATTTT.

The CDR3 DNA is TGTGCCACCAGCAGAGTTGTCGGAACAGCGAACACCGGGGAGCTGTTTTTT. This encodes CATSRVVGTANTGELFF. The J gene is TRBJ2-2, the V gene TRBV15; D is unresolved. The CDR3 extends over 17 amino acids. Germline CDR1 reads LNHNV; CDR2 reads YYDKDF (reference sequence). Trimming removed 1 base at V and 0 bases at J, with 12 bases between.

With regard to this clonotype: As the CDR3 is not closed by the conserved phenylalanine or tryptophan, this likely results from a read error. Because the CDR3's place on the DNA is in doubt, the DNA is left out and the CDR3 is given as listed by TCRdb. The rearrangement uses TRBV7-6 and TRBJ2-5; the DNA was not compared with TRBD2, the D call given in the table. Germline V gives CDR1 SGHVS, CDR2 FNYEAQ. The CDR3 is 13 amino acids long, termini counted. The CDR3 region is CASRSTVQRTCGL.

This clonotype has a count of ten or more. The chain is built from TRBV6-6 and TRBJ2-1; possible D gene TRBD1, 5 bases. V dropped 0 bases and J dropped 9 bases, with 12 bases sitting between them. In germline, CDR1 is MNHNY, CDR2 SVGAGI (reference sequence). The CDR3 is 14 amino acids. CDR3 protein: CASSYSGAVSEQFF. The CDR3 nucleotides read TGTGCCAGCAGTTACTCTGGGGCAGTAAGTGAGCAGTTCTTC.

A note on this clonotype: Just one base apart from a much larger clone, this may be a read error. The V gene is TRBV6-5, the J gene TRBJ2-7, with D possibly matching TRBD2 (5 bases). Germline V gene data show CDR1 as MNHEY and CDR2 as SVGAGI. The CDR3 totals 14 residues. V was clipped by 2 bases and J by 9 bases, with 17 bases between them. The CDR3 sequence is CASSYDWTQSGQYF. CDR3 nucleotide sequence: TGTGCCAGCAGTTACGACTGGACCCAAAGCGGGCAGTACTTC.

This clonotype showed up just once. V gene TRBV19 combines with J gene TRBJ2-4, with 8 bases that match TRBD2. The CDR3 sequence is 17 residues long. V dropped 7 bases and J dropped 0; count of bases not matched to a gene: 11. Germline V gene sequence: CDR1 LNHDA, CDR2 SQIVND (reference sequence). Written as DNA, the CDR3 is TGTGCCAGTATGGACTTAGCGGGAAGATTAGCCAAAAACATTCAGTACTTC. Translating it yields CASMDLAGRLAKNIQYF. Full variable domain (remainder filled in from reference TRBV19 and TRBJ2-4): DGGITQSPKYLFRKEGQNVTLSCEQNLNHDAMYWYRQDPGQGLRLIYYSQIVNDFQKGDIAEGYSVSREKKESFPLTVTSAQKNPTAFYLCASMDLAGRLAKNIQYFGAGTRLSVL.

This sequence joins TRBV24-1 and TRBJ2-5, with 7 bases identical to TRBD2. Trimming at V came to 11 bases and at J to 4 bases, leaving 15 bases not matched to a gene. The CDR3 has 15 amino acids. Germline V CDR1 and CDR2: KGHDR, SFDVKD. CDR3 sequence reads: CASTPGAGSGETQYF. DNA of the CDR3: TGTGCCAGCACCCCGGGAGCGGGGTCCGGAGAGACCCAGTACTTC.